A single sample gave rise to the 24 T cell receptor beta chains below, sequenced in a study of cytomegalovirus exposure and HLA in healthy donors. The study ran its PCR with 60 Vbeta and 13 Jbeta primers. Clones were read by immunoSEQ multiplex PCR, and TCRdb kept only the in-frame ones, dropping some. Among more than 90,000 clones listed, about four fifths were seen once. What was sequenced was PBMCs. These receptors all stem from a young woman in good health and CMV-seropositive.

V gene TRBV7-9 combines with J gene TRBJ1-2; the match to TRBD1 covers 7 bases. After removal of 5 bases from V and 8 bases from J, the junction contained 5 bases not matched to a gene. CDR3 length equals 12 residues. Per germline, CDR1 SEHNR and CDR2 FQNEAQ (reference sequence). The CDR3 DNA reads TGTGCCAGCAGCCTCACAGGGGTCGGCTACACCTTC. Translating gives CASSLTGVGYTF.

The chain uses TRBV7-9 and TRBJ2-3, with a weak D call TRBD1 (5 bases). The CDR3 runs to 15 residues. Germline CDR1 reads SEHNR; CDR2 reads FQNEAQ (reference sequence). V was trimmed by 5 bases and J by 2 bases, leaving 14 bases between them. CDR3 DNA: TGTGCCAGCAGCCTTAAGGGGCGGCACACAGATACGCAGTATTTT. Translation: CASSLKGRHTDTQYF.

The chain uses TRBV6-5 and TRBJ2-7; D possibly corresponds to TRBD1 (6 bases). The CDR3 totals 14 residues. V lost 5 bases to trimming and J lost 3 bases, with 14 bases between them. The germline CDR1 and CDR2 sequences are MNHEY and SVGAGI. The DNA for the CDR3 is TGTGCCAGCAGTGACCAACAGGGAAGCTACGAGCAGTACTTC. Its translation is CASSDQQGSYEQYF.

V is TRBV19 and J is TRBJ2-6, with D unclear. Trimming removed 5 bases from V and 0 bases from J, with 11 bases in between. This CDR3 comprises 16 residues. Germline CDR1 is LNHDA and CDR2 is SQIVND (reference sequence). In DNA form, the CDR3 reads TGTGCCAGTAGTTTAACCCTAATCTCTGGGGCCAACGTCCTGACTTTC. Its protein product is CASSLTLISGANVLTF.

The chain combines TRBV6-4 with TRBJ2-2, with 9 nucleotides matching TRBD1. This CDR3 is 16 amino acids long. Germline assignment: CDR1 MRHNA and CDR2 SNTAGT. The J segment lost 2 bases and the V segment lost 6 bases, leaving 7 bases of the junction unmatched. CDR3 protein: CASRAPGQGNTGELFF. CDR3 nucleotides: TGTGCCAGCAGGGCACCGGGACAGGGAAACACCGGGGAGCTGTTTTTT.

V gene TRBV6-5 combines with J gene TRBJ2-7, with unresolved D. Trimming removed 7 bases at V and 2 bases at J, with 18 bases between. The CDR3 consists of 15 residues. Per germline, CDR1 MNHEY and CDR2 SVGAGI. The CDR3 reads CASKYGPFAAYEQYF. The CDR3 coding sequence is TGTGCCAGCAAGTATGGGCCTTTTGCCGCCTACGAGCAGTACTTC.

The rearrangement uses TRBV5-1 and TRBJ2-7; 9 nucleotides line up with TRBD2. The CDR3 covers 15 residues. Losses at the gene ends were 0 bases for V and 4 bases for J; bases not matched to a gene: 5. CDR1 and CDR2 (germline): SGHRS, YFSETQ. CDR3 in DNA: TGCGCCAGCAGCTTGGGGGCGGGAGGGGTATACGAGCAGTACTTC. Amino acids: CASSLGAGGVYEQYF. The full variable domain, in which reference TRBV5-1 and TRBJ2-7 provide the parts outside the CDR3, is KAGVTQTPRYLIKTRGQQVTLSCSPISGHRSVSWYQQTPGQGLQFLFEYFSETQRNKGNFPGRFSGRQFSNSRSEMNVSTLELGDSALYLCASSLGAGGVYEQYFGPGTRLTVT.

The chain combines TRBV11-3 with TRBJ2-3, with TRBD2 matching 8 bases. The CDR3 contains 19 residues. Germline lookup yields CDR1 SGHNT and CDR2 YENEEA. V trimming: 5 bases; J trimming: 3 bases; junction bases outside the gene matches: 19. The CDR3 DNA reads TGTGCCAGCAGCACCTACCGGGGCCGCCAGCGGGGGCTAACAGATACGCAGTATTTT. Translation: CASSTYRGRQRGLTDTQYF.

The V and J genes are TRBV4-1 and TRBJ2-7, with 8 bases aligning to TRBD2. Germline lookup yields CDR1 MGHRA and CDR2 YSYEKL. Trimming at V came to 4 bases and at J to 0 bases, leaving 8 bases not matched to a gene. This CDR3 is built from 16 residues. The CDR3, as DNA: TGCGCCAGCAGCCCAGCGGGGGACCCGAGCTCCTACGAGCAGTACTTC. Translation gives CASSPAGDPSSYEQYF.

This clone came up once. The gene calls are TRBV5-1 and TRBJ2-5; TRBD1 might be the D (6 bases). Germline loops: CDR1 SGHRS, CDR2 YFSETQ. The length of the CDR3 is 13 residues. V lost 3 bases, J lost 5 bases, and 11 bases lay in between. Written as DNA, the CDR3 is TGCGCCAGCAGCTGGGGGCAGGGTGAGACCCAGTACTTC. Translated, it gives CASSWGQGETQYF.

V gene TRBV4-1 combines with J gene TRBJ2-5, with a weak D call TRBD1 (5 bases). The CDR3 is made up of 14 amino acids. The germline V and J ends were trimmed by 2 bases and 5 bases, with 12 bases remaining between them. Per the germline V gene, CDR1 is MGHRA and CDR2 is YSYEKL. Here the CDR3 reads CASSQQGDLETQYF. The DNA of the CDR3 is TGCGCCAGCAGCCAACAGGGTGACTTGGAGACCCAGTACTTC.

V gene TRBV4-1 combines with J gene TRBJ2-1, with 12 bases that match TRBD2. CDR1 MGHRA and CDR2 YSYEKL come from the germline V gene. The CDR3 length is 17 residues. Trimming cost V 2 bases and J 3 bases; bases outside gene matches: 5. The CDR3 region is CASSQPTSGRHYNEQFF. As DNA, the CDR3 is TGCGCCAGCAGCCAACCCACTAGCGGGAGGCACTACAATGAGCAGTTCTTC.

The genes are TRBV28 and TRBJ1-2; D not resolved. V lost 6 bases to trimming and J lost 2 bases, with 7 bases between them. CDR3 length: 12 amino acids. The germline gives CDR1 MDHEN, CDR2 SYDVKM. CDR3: CASSQINYGYTF. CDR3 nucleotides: TGTGCCAGCAGCCAGATAAACTATGGCTACACCTTC.

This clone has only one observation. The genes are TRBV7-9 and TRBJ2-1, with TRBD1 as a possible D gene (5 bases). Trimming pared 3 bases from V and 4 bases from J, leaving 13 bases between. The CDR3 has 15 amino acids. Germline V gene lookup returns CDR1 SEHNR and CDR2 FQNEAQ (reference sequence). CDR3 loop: CASSFQGAGYNEQFF. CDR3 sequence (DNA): TGTGCCAGCAGCTTTCAAGGGGCAGGTTACAATGAGCAGTTCTTC.

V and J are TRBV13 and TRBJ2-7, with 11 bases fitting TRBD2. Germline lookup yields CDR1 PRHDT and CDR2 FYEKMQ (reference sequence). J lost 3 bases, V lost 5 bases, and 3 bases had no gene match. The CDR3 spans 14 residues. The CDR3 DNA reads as TGTGCCAGCAGCCGACTAGCGGGACTCTACGAGCAGTACTTC. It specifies CASSRLAGLYEQYF.

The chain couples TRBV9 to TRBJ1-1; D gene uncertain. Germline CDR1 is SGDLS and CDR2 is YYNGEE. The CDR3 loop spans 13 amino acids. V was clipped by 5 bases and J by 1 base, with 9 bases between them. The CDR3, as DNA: TGTGCCAGCAGTAGCATAACGAACACTGAAGCTTTCTTT. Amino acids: CASSSITNTEAFF. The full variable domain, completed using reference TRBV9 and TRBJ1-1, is DSGVTQTPKHLITATGQRVTLRCSPRSGDLSVYWYQQSLDQGLQFLIQYYNGEERAKGNILERFSAQQFPDLHSELNLSSLELGDSALYFCASSSITNTEAFFGQGTRLTVV.

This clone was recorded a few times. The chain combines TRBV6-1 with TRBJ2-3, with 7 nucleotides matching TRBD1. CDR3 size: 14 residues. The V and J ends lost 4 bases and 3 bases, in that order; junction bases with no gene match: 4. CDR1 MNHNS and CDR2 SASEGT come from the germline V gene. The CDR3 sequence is CASSVQGQTDTQYF. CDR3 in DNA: TGTGCCAGCAGTGTTCAGGGACAGACAGATACGCAGTATTTT.

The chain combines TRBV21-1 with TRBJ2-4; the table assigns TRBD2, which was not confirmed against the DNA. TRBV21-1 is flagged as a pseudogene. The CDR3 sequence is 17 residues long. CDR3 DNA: TGTGCCAGCAGCAGAGCTCTAGCGGGAGGGCCCAGAAACATTCAGTACTTC. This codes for CASSRALAGGPRNIQYF.

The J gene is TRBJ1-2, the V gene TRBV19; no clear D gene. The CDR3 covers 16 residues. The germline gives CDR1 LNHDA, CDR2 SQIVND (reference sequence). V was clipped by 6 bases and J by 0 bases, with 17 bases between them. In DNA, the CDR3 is TGTGCCAGTAGCCTAATACCACCCACCTCTAACTATGGCTACACCTTC. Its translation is CASSLIPPTSNYGYTF.

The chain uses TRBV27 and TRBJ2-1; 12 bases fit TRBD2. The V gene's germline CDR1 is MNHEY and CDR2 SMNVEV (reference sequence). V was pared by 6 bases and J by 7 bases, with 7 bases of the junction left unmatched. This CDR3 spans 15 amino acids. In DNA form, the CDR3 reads TGTGCCAGCAGGTTACTAGCGGGAGGCCCTAATGAGCAGTTCTTC. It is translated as CASRLLAGGPNEQFF.

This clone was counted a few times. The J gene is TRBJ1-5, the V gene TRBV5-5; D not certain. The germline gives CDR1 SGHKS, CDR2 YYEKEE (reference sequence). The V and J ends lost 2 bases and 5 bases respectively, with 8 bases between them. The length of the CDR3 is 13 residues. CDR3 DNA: TGTGCCAGCAGCTTTGCCGGGGATCAGCCCCAGCATTTT. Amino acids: CASSFAGDQPQHF.

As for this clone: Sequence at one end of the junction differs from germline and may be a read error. The CDR3, as DNA: TGTGCCACCAGCTTAGGACAGGGTTTTCGCAATCAGCCCCAGCATTTT. Translation gives CATSLGQGFRNQPQHF. This rearrangement joins TRBV7-9 to TRBJ1-5; 8 bases fit TRBD1. Germline V gene lookup returns CDR1 SEHNR and CDR2 FQNEAQ (reference sequence). This CDR3 is built from 16 residues.

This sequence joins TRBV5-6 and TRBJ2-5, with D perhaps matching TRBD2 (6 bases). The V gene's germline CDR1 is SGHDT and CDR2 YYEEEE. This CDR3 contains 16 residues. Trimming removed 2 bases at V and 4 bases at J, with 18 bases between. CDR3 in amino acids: CASSFTTGSGLETQYF. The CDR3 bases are TGTGCCAGCAGCTTTACGACCGGGAGTGGTCTAGAGACCCAGTACTTC.

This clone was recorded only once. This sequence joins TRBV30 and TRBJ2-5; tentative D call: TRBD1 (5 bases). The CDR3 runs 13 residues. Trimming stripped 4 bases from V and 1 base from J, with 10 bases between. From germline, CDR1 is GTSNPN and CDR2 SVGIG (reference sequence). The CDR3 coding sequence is TGTGCCTGGATGGTGACAGCCCAAGAGACCCAGTACTTC. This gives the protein CAWMVTAQETQYF.